This TCR beta chain was sequenced in a study of blood T cells in healthy people across ages. Study-wide results and caveats: Researchers judged that diversity estimates from one million T cells fell short of true values.

Trimming cost V 7 bases and J 0 bases; bases outside gene matches: 8. From germline, CDR1 is MNHEY and CDR2 SMNVEV (reference sequence). CDR3 length equals 18 residues. Next came a second PCR, run for roughly 6 to 11 cycles, which used a sample-barcoded 5' primer along with a J-beta primer mix. TCRdb re-called the 5' RACE reads through MiXCR, storing one row per CDR3 protein. The sample lists some 710,000 distinct CDR3 sequences, approximately 22% occurring once. Points on this clonotype: Antigen: not known.

Healthy individuals of Caucasian origin from Russia, aged roughly 6 to 90, served as donors. The clonotype originates from a man between 65 and 79 years old in good health. The sequencing sample was made of blood. This rearrangement joins TRBV27 to TRBJ2-1; 14 bases are shared with TRBD2. The CDR3: CASTPGLAGVGSYNEQFF. The CDR3 DNA follows: TGTGCCAGCACCCCGGGACTAGCGGGAGTCGGCTCCTACAATGAGCAGTTCTTC.